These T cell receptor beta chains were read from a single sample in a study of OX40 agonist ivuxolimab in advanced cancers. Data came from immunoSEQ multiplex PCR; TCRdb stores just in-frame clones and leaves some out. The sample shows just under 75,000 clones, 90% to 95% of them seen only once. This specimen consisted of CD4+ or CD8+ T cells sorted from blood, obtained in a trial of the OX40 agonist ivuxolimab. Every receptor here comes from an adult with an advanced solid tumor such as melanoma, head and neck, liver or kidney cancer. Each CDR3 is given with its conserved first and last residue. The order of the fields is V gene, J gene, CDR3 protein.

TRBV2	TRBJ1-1	CASSVARGTNTEAFF
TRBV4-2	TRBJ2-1	CASSHGGEQFF
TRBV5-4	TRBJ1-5	CASSNGGSNQPQHF
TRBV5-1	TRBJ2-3	CASSLGGARGDTQYF
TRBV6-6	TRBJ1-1	CASSPRQGEMNTEAFF
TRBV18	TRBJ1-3	CASSPGRKSTSGNTIYF
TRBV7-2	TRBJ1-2	CASSHERVGYTF
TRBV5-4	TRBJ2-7	CASSLDSGSFYEQYF
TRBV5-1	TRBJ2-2	CRPELGSKTNTGELFF
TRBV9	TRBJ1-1	CASSVPRVGSLDPSAEAFF
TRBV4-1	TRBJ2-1	CASSQASGRLNEQFF
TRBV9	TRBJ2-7	CASSVQGSSYEQYF
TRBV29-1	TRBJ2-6	CSVVEWGLRGSGANVLTF
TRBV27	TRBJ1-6	CASRITGQHNSPLHF
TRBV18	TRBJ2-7	CASSPPGGTNYEQYF
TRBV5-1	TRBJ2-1	CASSLRWDEQFF
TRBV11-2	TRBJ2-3	CASSLGGGSTDTQYF
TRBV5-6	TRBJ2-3	CASSLPGTSETDTQYF